This is a list of T cell receptor beta chains from one sample in a study of T cell repertoires in cytomegalovirus infection. TCRdb ran MiXCR on the reads and lists one entry per CDR3 protein. The table shows about 700,000 distinct CDR3 sequences, with roughly a third occurring only once. These receptors' antigens are unknown. Material: cultured PBMCs, obtained from culture after CMV antigen stimulation. These receptors originate from a human donor in good health (CMV status not recorded). Some clones in this sample may be carry-over from other donors' samples. CDR3s include the opening cysteine and the closing phenylalanine or tryptophan. D genes are given only for firm matches. The size entry is marked missing in some rows and otherwise reads once, few, many or a size class.

TRBV25-1	NA	TRBJ1-5	NA	TGTGCCAGCAGTGAACAGGGAGTCAATCAGCCCCAGCATTTT	CASSEQGVNQPQHF
TRBV6-5	few	TRBJ2-7	NA	TGTGCCAGCAGTTATGGGGTGGGGGAGCAGTACTTC	CASSYGVGEQYF
TRBV11-2	NA	TRBJ2-5	NA	TGTGCCAGCAGCTTAGATCGGTCAAAGAGGGCCCAGTACTTC	CASSLDRSKRAQYF
TRBV7-6	once	TRBJ1-3	NA	TGTGCCAGCAGCCTCAGTGGGCTATCTGGAAACACCATATATTTT	CASSLSGLSGNTIYF
TRBV28	NA	TRBJ2-7	TRBD2	TGTGCCAGCAGCGACCCCCTCCTAGCGGGGGGAAACTCCTACGAGCAGTACTTC	CASSDPLLAGGNSYEQYF
TRBV28	NA	TRBJ1-5	NA	TGTGCCAGCAGTTTAGTAGGGGTAACTCAGCCCCAGCATTTT	CASSLVGVTQPQHF
TRBV7-9	NA	TRBJ1-2	TRBD1	TGTGCCAGCAGCCCACCGGGACAGGGGGCTGGCTACACCTTC	CASSPPGQGAGYTF
TRBV29-1	few	TRBJ2-2	TRBD1	TGCAGCGCCCAGGGGGCCGTGAACACCGGGGAGCTGTTTTTT	CSAQGAVNTGELFF
TRBV27	NA	TRBJ1-5	TRBD1	TGTGCCAGCAGTTGGGGACAGGGTCGTCAGCCCCAGCATTTT	CASSWGQGRQPQHF
TRBV6-1	many	TRBJ1-2	NA	TGTGCCAGCAGTGAAGGGTATTTGGACGGCTACACCTTC	CASSEGYLDGYTF
TRBV4-1	NA	TRBJ1-3	TRBD1	TGCGCCAGCAGCCAAGAAGGGGGCGACAGCTCTGGAAACACCATATATTTT	CASSQEGGDSSGNTIYF
TRBV12-3/TRBV12-4	NA	TRBJ2-7	NA	TGTGCCAGCAGTTTAGATGGCAGACCAAGCTCCTACGAGCAGTACTTC	CASSLDGRPSSYEQYF
TRBV20-1	NA	TRBJ1-1	TRBD1	TGCAGTGCCCTGGACAGGTTGACAAGGTTGGGGACTCTAAACACTGAAGCTTTCTTT	CSALDRLTRLGTLNTEAFF
TRBV5-5	NA	TRBJ2-5	NA	TGTGCCAGCAGCCCGTGGTATAGGGTCCAAGAGACCCAGTACTTC	CASSPWYRVQETQYF
TRBV15	few	TRBJ2-3	TRBD1	TGTGCCACCAGCCATCGACAGGGGGGGCCCACAGATACGCAGTATTTT	CATSHRQGGPTDTQYF
TRBV7-2	many	TRBJ2-1	NA	TGTGCCAGCAGCTCCGATAGCGGCCTCTACAATGAGCAGTTCTTC	CASSSDSGLYNEQFF
TRBV18	NA	TRBJ1-3	NA	TGTGCCAGCTCACCGCAACAGGACTCTGGAAACACCATATATTTT	CASSPQQDSGNTIYF
TRBV25-1	NA	TRBJ1-4	NA	TGTGCCAGCAGTCAGGGCAGTAATGAAAAACTGTTTTTT	CASSQGSNEKLFF
TRBV19	NA	TRBJ1-2	NA	TGTGCCAGTAGGCTGGACTCGCGCTATGGCTACACCTTC	CASRLDSRYGYTF
TRBV7-8	NA	TRBJ2-5	TRBD1	TGTGCCAGCAGCAGAACTACAGGGGTTGTAGAGACCCAGTACTTC	CASSRTTGVVETQYF
TRBV12-3/TRBV12-4	NA	TRBJ2-2	NA	TGTGCCAGCCTAGGGCCGAACACCGGGGAGCTGTTTTTT	CASLGPNTGELFF
TRBV27	few	TRBJ2-7	NA	TGTGCCAGCAGTTTAAATGCCGGAGAAACCCCCTACGAGCAGTACTTC	CASSLNAGETPYEQYF
TRBV7-9	NA	TRBJ2-3	NA	TGTGCCAGCAGCCCCCCCTCCGGGCCAACTGGGCAGTATTTT	CASSPPSGPTGQYF
TRBV15	NA	TRBJ2-1	NA	TGTGCCACCAGCATCACGGACCGTAACAATGAGCAGTTCTTC	CATSITDRNNEQFF
TRBV12-3/TRBV12-4	NA	TRBJ2-7	NA	TGTGCCAGCAGTTTAAGGTTCCACGAGCAGTACTTC	CASSLRFHEQYF
TRBV20-1	few	TRBJ1-5	TRBD1	TGCAGTGCTAGAGATAAAGGGACAGGCTATAGCAATCAGCCCCAGCATTTT	CSARDKGTGYSNQPQHF
TRBV12-3/TRBV12-4	NA	TRBJ2-7	TRBD2	TGTGCCAGCAGACTGAGTGCGGGAGGGGAGCAGTACTTC	CASRLSAGGEQYF
TRBV19	few	TRBJ1-1	NA	TGTGCCAGTAGTATCCGGCGGATGAACACTGAAGCTTTCTTT	CASSIRRMNTEAFF
TRBV6-2/TRBV6-3	NA	TRBJ2-7	NA	TGTGCCAGCAGTTACGCGAGCACCGGCGACGAGCAGTACTTC	CASSYASTGDEQYF
TRBV7-2	NA	TRBJ1-2	NA	TGTGCCAGCAGTAAAACGGGACCTACGGTCTATGGCTACACCTTC	CASSKTGPTVYGYTF
TRBV29-1	NA	TRBJ2-7	TRBD1	TGCAGCGCCTATTCACAGGGGTTATACGAGCAGTACTTC	CSAYSQGLYEQYF
TRBV7-2	many	TRBJ2-2	NA	TGTGCCAGCAGCTTAGTTGAAACCGGGGAGCTGTTTTTT	CASSLVETGELFF
TRBV2	NA	TRBJ1-3	TRBD1	TGTGCCAGCAGTGGACAGGGTCGGGGACCTGGAAACACCATATATTTT	CASSGQGRGPGNTIYF
TRBV19	once	TRBJ2-3	NA	TGTGCCAGTAGTATCGCCCAGGCAGATACGCAGTATTTT	CASSIAQADTQYF
TRBV11-2	NA	TRBJ2-5	TRBD2	TGTGCCAGCAGCGAGAGACTAGCGGGGGGGGTAGAGACCCAGTACTTC	CASSERLAGGVETQYF
TRBV7-8	few	TRBJ2-3	NA	TGTGCCAGCAGCTTACCCGACAGACGCACAGATACGCAGTATTTT	CASSLPDRRTDTQYF
TRBV6-5	few	TRBJ2-5	TRBD1	TGTGCCAGCAGTTACTCGACCAGGGGGCTAGGGGAGACCCAGTACTTC	CASSYSTRGLGETQYF
TRBV15	NA	TRBJ1-1	TRBD1	TGTGCCACCAGCAGAAACTCCGGGACAGGGTCTGAAGCTTTCTTT	CATSRNSGTGSEAFF
TRBV7-8	few	TRBJ2-1	NA	TGTGCCAGCAGCTTTGCCTTTAGAGGCGGCGAGCAGTTCTTC	CASSFAFRGGEQFF
TRBV6-8	NA	TRBJ2-6	NA	TGTGCCAGCAGCGGCTCTGGGTTTGGGGCCAACGTCCTGACTTTC	CASSGSGFGANVLTF
TRBV29-1	few	TRBJ2-1	NA	TGCACTGCCGGTTTATTCAATGAGCAGTTCTTC	CTAGLFNEQFF
TRBV3-1	once	TRBJ1-5	NA	TGTGCCAGCAGTTCGAAACCGTTCCAGGGGCCCCAGCATTTT	CASSSKPFQGPQHF
TRBV4-3	NA	TRBJ2-5	NA	TGCGCCAGCAGCCAAGGGTTATCCGAAGAGACCCAGTACTTC	CASSQGLSEETQYF
TRBV4-1	NA	TRBJ2-7	TRBD1	TGCGCCAGCAGCCAATATAGGACAGGGGAAGGATCCTACGAGCAGTACTTC	CASSQYRTGEGSYEQYF
TRBV28	NA	TRBJ2-3	NA	TGTGCCAGCCTTCAAGGATGGGCAGATACGCAGTATTTT	CASLQGWADTQYF
TRBV4-1	NA	TRBJ1-3	NA	TGCGCCAGCAGCCAAGTCTTCAGAAACACCATATATTTT	CASSQVFRNTIYF
TRBV5-1	NA	TRBJ2-1	NA	TGCGCCAGCAGCTTGGTCGGGACGGATTACAATGAGCAGTTCTTC	CASSLVGTDYNEQFF
TRBV7-9	NA	TRBJ1-4	TRBD1	TGTGCCAGCAGCCAAGACAGGGGGGCTAATGAAAAACTGTTTTTT	CASSQDRGANEKLFF
TRBV24-1	NA	TRBJ2-5	NA	TGTGCCACCAGTGATTCCGGGGCCCAGGCGGAGACCCAGTACTTC	CATSDSGAQAETQYF
TRBV20-1	NA	TRBJ1-2	NA	TGCAGTGCTAGTAAACTAGACTATGGCTACACCTTC	CSASKLDYGYTF
TRBV3-1	NA	TRBJ2-4	NA	TGTGCCAGCAGCCCCCTAGGGGGAGAGGAAATTCAGTACTTC	CASSPLGGEEIQYF
TRBV7-8	few	TRBJ1-1	TRBD1	TGTGCCAGCAGCGGAAACCGGGACAGCACTGAAGCTTTCTTT	CASSGNRDSTEAFF